Listed below are T cell receptor beta chains from one sample, sequenced in a study of cytomegalovirus exposure and HLA in healthy donors. Some clones are missing from TCRdb's copy, which holds only in-frame ones; the method was immunoSEQ multiplex PCR. The profile shows tens of thousands of clones, roughly 95% of them singletons. Sequencing was carried out using PBMCs. The receptor source for this set is a woman aged 18-29 years in good health and CMV-seronegative. Both conserved end residues are part of each CDR3. D genes are given only for firm matches. The listing skips clone size in some rows; elsewhere it reads once, few, many or a size class.

TRBV28,TRBJ1-3,NA,NA,TGTGCCAGCAATACAGGCTTCTCTGGAAACACCATATATTTT,CASNTGFSGNTIYF
TRBV5-4,TRBJ2-5,NA,TRBD2,TGTGCCAGCAGCTTTACTAGCGGGAGTGATGAGACCCAGTACTTC,CASSFTSGSDETQYF
TRBV6-5,TRBJ1-1,NA,NA,TGTGCCAGCAGTTCGGAGGGGTATACTGAAGCTTTCTTT,CASSSEGYTEAFF
TRBV5-1,TRBJ2-1,once,NA,TGCGCCAGCAGCTTGGGCGGGGTGAATTACAATGAGCAGTTCTTC,CASSLGGVNYNEQFF
TRBV28,TRBJ2-1,NA,TRBD2,TGTGCCAGCAGTCCCCATTCACTAGCGAGGGCGGACAATGAGCAGTTCTTC,CASSPHSLARADNEQFF
TRBV7-8,TRBJ2-7,NA,TRBD2,TGTGCCAGCAGCTTGGGGCTAGCGGGGGGGACCTACGAGCAGTACTTC,CASSLGLAGGTYEQYF
TRBV28,TRBJ2-6,NA,NA,TGTGCCAGCAGTCGAGCGGGCTCTGGGGCCAACGTCCTGACTTTC,CASSRAGSGANVLTF
TRBV19,TRBJ2-2,NA,TRBD1,TGTGCCAGTAGTCCCGGGACAGGGAACACCGGGGAGCTGTTTTTT,CASSPGTGNTGELFF
TRBV19,TRBJ2-7,NA,TRBD1,TGTGCCAGTAGTATAGCCCGGGACAGGGGGTACGAGCAGTACTTC,CASSIARDRGYEQYF
TRBV14,TRBJ2-5,NA,NA,TGTGCCAGCAGCCACGTCCAAGAGACCCAGTACTTC,CASSHVQETQYF
TRBV7-8,TRBJ1-2,NA,NA,TGTGCCAGCAGCCCGATCAGGGGTGATGGCTACACCTTC,CASSPIRGDGYTF
TRBV2,TRBJ1-5,NA,TRBD1,TGTGCCAGCAGTGAAGCGCTTTTTCGGGCAGGGGGCAACCAGCCCCAGCATTTT,CASSEALFRAGGNQPQHF
TRBV28,TRBJ2-1,NA,TRBD2,TGTGCCAGCAGTTTACCTCGAAGCGGGGGAAGATACAATGAGCAGTTCTTC,CASSLPRSGGRYNEQFF
TRBV5-1,TRBJ2-1,NA,NA,TGCGCCAGCAGTCGGGCAGGGGTTCGGGCCGACAATGAGCAGTTCTTC,CASSRAGVRADNEQFF
TRBV29-1,TRBJ2-7,NA,TRBD1,TGCAGCGTGGGACAGGGTATAAAGAACGAGCAGTACTTC,CSVGQGIKNEQYF
TRBV5-6,TRBJ2-7,NA,NA,TGTGCCAGCAGCTTGACCCCATTGACAAGCACCTACGAGCAGTACTTC,CASSLTPLTSTYEQYF
TRBV28,TRBJ2-3,NA,NA,TGTGCCAGCGCCCTGGCGGGGCAGGGTCTTCCAGATACGCAGTATTTT,CASALAGQGLPDTQYF
TRBV7-2,TRBJ1-2,NA,NA,TGTGCCAGCAGCTTATACAGGGAAAACTATGGCTACACCTTC,CASSLYRENYGYTF
TRBV7-8,TRBJ2-7,NA,NA,TGTGCCACCTCAAAGGGGCTCTACGAGCAGTACTTC,CATSKGLYEQYF
TRBV6-5,TRBJ1-3,NA,TRBD1,TGTGCCAGCAGTTACGAGACAGGGGGCACTGGAAACACCATATATTTT,CASSYETGGTGNTIYF
TRBV29-1,TRBJ2-6,once,NA,TGCAGCGCCCGCGTCTCTGGGGCCAACGTCCTGACTTTC,CSARVSGANVLTF
TRBV7-8,TRBJ1-5,NA,TRBD1,TGTGCCAGCAGCTTAGCACAGGGGGTCGGTCAGCCCCAGCATTTT,CASSLAQGVGQPQHF